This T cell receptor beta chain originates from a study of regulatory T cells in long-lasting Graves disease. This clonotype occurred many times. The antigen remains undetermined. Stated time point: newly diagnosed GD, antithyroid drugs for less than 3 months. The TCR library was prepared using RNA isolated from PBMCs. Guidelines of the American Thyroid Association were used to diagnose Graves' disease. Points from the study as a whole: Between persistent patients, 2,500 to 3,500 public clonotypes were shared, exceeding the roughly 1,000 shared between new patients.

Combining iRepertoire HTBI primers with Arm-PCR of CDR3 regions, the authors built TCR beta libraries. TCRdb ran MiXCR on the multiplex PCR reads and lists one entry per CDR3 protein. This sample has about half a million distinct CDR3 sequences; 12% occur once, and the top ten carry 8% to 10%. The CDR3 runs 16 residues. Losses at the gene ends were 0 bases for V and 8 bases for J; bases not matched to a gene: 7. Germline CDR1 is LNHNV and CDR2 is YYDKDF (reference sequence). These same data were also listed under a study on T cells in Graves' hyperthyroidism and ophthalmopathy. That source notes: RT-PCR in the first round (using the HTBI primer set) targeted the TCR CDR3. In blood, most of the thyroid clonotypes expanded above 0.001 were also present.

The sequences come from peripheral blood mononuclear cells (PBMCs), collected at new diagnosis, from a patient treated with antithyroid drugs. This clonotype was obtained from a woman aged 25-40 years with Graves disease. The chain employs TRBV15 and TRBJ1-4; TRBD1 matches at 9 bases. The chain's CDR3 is CATSRDGTGTDEKLFF. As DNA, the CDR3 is TGTGCCACCAGCAGAGATGGGACAGGGACGGACGAAAAACTGTTTTTT.